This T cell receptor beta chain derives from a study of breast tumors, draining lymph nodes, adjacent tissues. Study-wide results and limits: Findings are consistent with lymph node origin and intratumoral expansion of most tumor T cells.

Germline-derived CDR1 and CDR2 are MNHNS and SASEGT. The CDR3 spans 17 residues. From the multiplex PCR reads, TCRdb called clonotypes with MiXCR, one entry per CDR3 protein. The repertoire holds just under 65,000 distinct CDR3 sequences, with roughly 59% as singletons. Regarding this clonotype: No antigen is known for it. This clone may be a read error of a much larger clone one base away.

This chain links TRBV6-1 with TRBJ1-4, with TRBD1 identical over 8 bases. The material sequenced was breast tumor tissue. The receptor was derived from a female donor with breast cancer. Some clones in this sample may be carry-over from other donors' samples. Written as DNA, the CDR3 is TGTGCCAGCGCCGAACAGGGGGTGCCATCAACTAATGAAAAACTGCTTTTT. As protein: CASAEQGVPSTNEKLLF.